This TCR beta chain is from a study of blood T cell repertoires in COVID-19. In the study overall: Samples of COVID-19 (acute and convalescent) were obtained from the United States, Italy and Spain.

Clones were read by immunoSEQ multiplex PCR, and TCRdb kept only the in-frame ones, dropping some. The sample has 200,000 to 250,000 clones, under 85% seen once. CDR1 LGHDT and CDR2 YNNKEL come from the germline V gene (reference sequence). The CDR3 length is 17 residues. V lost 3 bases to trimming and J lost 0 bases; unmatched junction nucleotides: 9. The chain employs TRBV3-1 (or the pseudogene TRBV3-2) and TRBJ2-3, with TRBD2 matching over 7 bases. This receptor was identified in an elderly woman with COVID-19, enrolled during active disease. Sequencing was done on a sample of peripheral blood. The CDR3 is CASSQPLSAGSTDTQYF. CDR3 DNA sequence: TGTGCCAGCAGCCAGCCCCTATCAGCGGGGAGCACAGATACGCAGTATTTT.